The rows below give T cell receptor beta chains drawn from one sample of a study of cytomegalovirus exposure and HLA in healthy donors. Only in-frame clones appear in the TCRdb table, and some are missing; sequencing was by immunoSEQ multiplex PCR. The profile shows around 75,000 clones, roughly 80% of them singletons. The sample was PBMCs. The receptors here all came from a man aged 30-40 years in good health and CMV-seronegative. Both conserved end residues are part of each CDR3. Fields, in order: D gene, V gene, J gene, clone size, CDR3 protein, CDR3 DNA. D genes are given only for firm matches. Size values are once, few and many counts, or a class for expanded clones, and some rows have none.

>TRBD1|TRBV11-2|TRBJ2-7|few
CASSLVGAGGWNEQYF
TGTGCCAGCAGCTTAGTTGGGGCAGGGGGCTGGAACGAGCAGTACTTC
>TRBD2|TRBV4-2|TRBJ2-3|-
CASSQAPSGGAGDTQYF
TGTGCCAGCAGCCAAGCCCCTAGCGGGGGGGCCGGAGATACGCAGTATTTT
>TRBD2|TRBV14|TRBJ2-1|-
CASSQLPGLAGAIGGQFF
TGTGCCAGCAGCCAACTTCCGGGACTAGCGGGAGCAATCGGCGGGCAGTTCTTC
>TRBD2|TRBV9|TRBJ2-1|-
CASSSGTSGGNLHYEQFF
TGTGCCAGCAGCTCCGGCACTAGCGGGGGGAACCTACATTATGAGCAGTTCTTC
>TRBD1|TRBV6-5|TRBJ2-3|-
CASSYSNRGLGDTQYF
TGTGCCAGCAGTTACTCGAACAGGGGGCTTGGCGATACGCAGTATTTT
>-|TRBV5-8|TRBJ1-1|-
CASSLDNRLNTEAFF
TGTGCCAGCAGCTTGGATAACAGACTGAACACTGAAGCTTTCTTT
>-|TRBV28|TRBJ1-5|-
CASSLVQGNQPQHF
TGTGCCAGCAGTTTGGTACAGGGTAATCAGCCCCAGCATTTT
>TRBD2|TRBV2|TRBJ2-3|-
CASSASGGADTQYF
TGTGCCAGCAGTGCTAGCGGGGGGGCAGATACGCAGTATTTT
>-|TRBV28|TRBJ1-1|-
CASSSAFRGGPEAFF
TGTGCCAGCAGTTCCGCTTTCAGGGGTGGGCCTGAAGCTTTCTTT
>TRBD1|TRBV28|TRBJ1-1|-
CASSRGQGTMMNTEAFF
TGTGCCTCCTCCCGCGGACAGGGAACGATGATGAACACTGAAGCTTTCTTT
>-|TRBV29-1|TRBJ2-5|few
CSVGLQGSYLQETQYF
TGCAGCGTCGGTCTTCAGGGGTCGTACCTCCAAGAGACCCAGTACTTC
>-|TRBV19|TRBJ1-5|-
CASSIRYSRNQPQHF
TGTGCCAGTAGTATAAGATACTCTCGCAATCAGCCCCAGCATTTT
>TRBD2|TRBV7-2|TRBJ2-7|-
CASSLGLAGDSYEQYF
TGTGCCAGCAGCTTAGGGCTAGCGGGGGACTCCTACGAGCAGTACTTC
>TRBD1|TRBV5-6|TRBJ1-1|-
CASSRTGTEAFF
TGTGCCAGCAGCCGGACAGGGACTGAAGCTTTCTTT
>-|TRBV20-1|TRBJ1-3|-
CSGEVGNTIYF
TGCAGTGGGGAGGTCGGAAACACCATATATTTT
>TRBD1|TRBV10-3|TRBJ2-7|few
CAISRQGSYEQYF
TGTGCCATCAGCCGACAGGGTTCCTACGAGCAGTACTTC
>-|TRBV28|TRBJ1-6|-
CASNSEQSPLHF
TGTGCCAGCAATAGTGAGCAATCACCCCTCCACTTT